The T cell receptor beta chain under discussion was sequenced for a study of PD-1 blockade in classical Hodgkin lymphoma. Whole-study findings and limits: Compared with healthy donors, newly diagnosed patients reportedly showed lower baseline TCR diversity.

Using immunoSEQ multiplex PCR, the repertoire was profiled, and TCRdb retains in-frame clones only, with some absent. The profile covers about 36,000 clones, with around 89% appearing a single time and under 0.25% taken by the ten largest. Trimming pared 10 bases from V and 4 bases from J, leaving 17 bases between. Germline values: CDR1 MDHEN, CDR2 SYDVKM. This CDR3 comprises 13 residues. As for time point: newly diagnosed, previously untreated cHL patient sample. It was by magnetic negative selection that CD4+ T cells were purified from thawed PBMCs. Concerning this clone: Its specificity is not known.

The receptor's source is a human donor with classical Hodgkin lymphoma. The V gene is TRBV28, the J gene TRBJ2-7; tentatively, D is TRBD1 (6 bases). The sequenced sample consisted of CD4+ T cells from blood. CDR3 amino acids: CAISRGRSYEQYF. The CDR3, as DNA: TGTGCCATTTCCAGGGGCAGGAGTTACGAGCAGTACTTC.